Listed here is a single T cell receptor beta chain. The antigen is undetermined. V gave up 5 bases and J gave up 3 bases, with 15 bases separating them. Germline V CDR1 and CDR2: MNHEY, SVGAGI. The CDR3 length is 15 residues. This record belongs to a study of PD-1 blockade in classical Hodgkin lymphoma. General study findings and limits: A significant rise in TCR diversity by C4D1 was seen for CD4+ but not CD8+ cells.

All patients experienced relapse after autologous stem cell transplantation, and brentuximab vedotin exposure was variable. Complete response, partial response or progressive disease made up the best responses. TCRdb keeps only in-frame clones here, not all; method: immunoSEQ multiplex PCR. This repertoire shows some 96,000 clones, approximately 80% found once; its top ten account for 12%. The sequence was collected from a human donor with classical Hodgkin lymphoma. The chain employs TRBV6-5 and TRBJ2-3, with D perhaps TRBD1 or TRBD2 (5 bases each). The sequencing used peripheral blood mononuclear cells (PBMCs), collected at baseline. CDR3 region: CASSTFGTGTDTQYF. As DNA, the CDR3 is TGTGCCAGCAGTACCTTCGGGACCGGTACAGATACGCAGTATTTT.